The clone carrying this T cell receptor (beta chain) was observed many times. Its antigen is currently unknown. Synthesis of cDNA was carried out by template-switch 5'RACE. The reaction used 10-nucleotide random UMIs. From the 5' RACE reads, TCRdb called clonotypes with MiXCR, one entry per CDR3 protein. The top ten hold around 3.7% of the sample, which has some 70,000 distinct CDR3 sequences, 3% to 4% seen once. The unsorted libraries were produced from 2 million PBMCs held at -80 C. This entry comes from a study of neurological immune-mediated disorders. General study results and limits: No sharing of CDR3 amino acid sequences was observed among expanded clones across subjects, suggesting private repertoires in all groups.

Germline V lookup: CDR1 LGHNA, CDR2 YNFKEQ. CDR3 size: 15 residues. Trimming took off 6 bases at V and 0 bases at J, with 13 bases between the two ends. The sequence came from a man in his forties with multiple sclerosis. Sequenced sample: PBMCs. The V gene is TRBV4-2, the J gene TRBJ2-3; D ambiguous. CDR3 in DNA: TGTGCCAGCAGTCAAACGGACCTTAGCACAGATACGCAGTATTTT. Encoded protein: CASSQTDLSTDTQYF.